The rows below give T cell receptor beta chains drawn from one sample of a study of blood T cell repertoires in COVID-19. Measured with immunoSEQ multiplex PCR; TCRdb has only the in-frame clones, and not every one. The sample lists 200,000 to 250,000 clones; 80% to 90% were seen once. Source material: peripheral blood. Source of these receptors: an older man with acute or convalescent COVID-19. Each CDR3 is given with its conserved first and last residue. The order of the fields is V gene, D gene, J gene, clone size, CDR3 DNA, CDR3 protein. The D gene is left open where the match is weak. The size field is filled for only some rows; it gives once, few, many or a size class.

TRBV9	TRBD2	TRBJ2-5	few	TGTGCCAGCAGCCGACTAGCGGGAGCCCAAGAGACCCAGTACTTC	CASSRLAGAQETQYF
TRBV7-6	TRBD1	TRBJ2-1	NA	TGTGCCAGCAGCTTAGGACAGGGGAGCTACAATGAGCAGTTCTTC	CASSLGQGSYNEQFF
TRBV5-6	NA	TRBJ2-2	NA	TGTGCCAGCAGCCGACAGTCGAACACCGGGGAGCTGTTTTTT	CASSRQSNTGELFF
TRBV6-2/TRBV6-3	TRBD2	TRBJ2-1	once	TGTGCCAGCAGTCGTAGCGGGGGAATATACAATGAGCAGTTCTTC	CASSRSGGIYNEQFF
TRBV6-4	TRBD2	TRBJ2-7	once	TGTGCCAGCAGTGACCCCCGGGAGGACGAGCAGTACTTC	CASSDPREDEQYF
TRBV27	TRBD1	TRBJ2-7	NA	TGTGCCAGCAGTCCGCGGACAGGGCCCGACGAGCAGTACTTC	CASSPRTGPDEQYF
TRBV19	NA	TRBJ1-3	once	TGTGCCAGTAGTAGTCGTGGAAACACCATATATTTT	CASSSRGNTIYF
TRBV5-6	TRBD1	TRBJ2-7	NA	TGTGCCAGCACTCTGACAGGGGACTACGAGCAGTACTTC	CASTLTGDYEQYF
TRBV5-1	NA	TRBJ1-4	NA	TGCGCCAGCAGCACGTCGGGTTCTAATGAAAAACTGTTTTTT	CASSTSGSNEKLFF
TRBV5-1	TRBD2	TRBJ2-1	NA	TGCGCCAGCAGCCTGGGAGCGGGGGGCAACAATGAGCAGTTCTTC	CASSLGAGGNNEQFF
TRBV7-3	NA	TRBJ1-5	few	TGTGCCAGCAGCTCCTACAGGGAAAGTGAGCCCCAGCATTTT	CASSSYRESEPQHF
TRBV18	TRBD2	TRBJ2-7	once	TGTGCCAGCTCACCAGTCGCGGGAGGCAGGCACGAGCAGTACTTC	CASSPVAGGRHEQYF
TRBV7-8	NA	TRBJ1-5	once	TGTGCCAGCGGGGGGGGCAATCAGCCCCAGCATTTT	CASGGGNQPQHF
TRBV19	NA	TRBJ2-5	NA	TGTGCCACCTCCGAGAGGTCGGGTGGAGAGACCCAGTACTTC	CATSERSGGETQYF
TRBV5-4	TRBD1	TRBJ2-5	once	TGTGCCAGCAGCTCAGCAGGGGGCGCAGAGACCCAGTACTTC	CASSSAGGAETQYF
TRBV5-1	NA	TRBJ2-2	few	TGCGCCAGCAGCCTGGATGGGAGGACCGGGGAGCTGTTTTTT	CASSLDGRTGELFF
TRBV6-2/TRBV6-3	NA	TRBJ2-3	NA	TGTGCCAGCAGTTATGTTCTAAGCACAGATACGCAGTATTTT	CASSYVLSTDTQYF
TRBV5-1	TRBD2	TRBJ2-1	NA	TGCGCCAGCAGCCCGGGACTAGCGGCGTACAATGAGCAGTTCTTC	CASSPGLAAYNEQFF
TRBV5-4	TRBD1	TRBJ2-3	NA	TGTGCCAGCAGCACCGACAGGGGGTCGGATACGCAGTATTTT	CASSTDRGSDTQYF
TRBV11-3	NA	TRBJ2-2	once	TGTGCCAGCAGCCCCCGAACAGGGCAAACCGGGGAGCTGTTTTTT	CASSPRTGQTGELFF
TRBV9	TRBD2	TRBJ2-7	NA	TGTGCCAGCAGCGGAGCGGGAAGTCGTCTCGAGCAGTACTTC	CASSGAGSRLEQYF
TRBV19	NA	TRBJ1-2	few	TGTGCCAGTAGTATAGTACAGAACTATGGCTACACCTTC	CASSIVQNYGYTF